The present entry profiles one T cell receptor (beta chain) with its context. These data are taken from a study of blood T cell repertoires in COVID-19. The method was immunoSEQ multiplex PCR; TCRdb's version includes in-frame clones alone and lacks a portion of them. The table has about 46,000 clones, approximately 85% seen once. This CDR3 has 17 residues. Per germline, CDR1 SGHRS and CDR2 YFSETQ. With 4 bases clipped from V and 5 bases from J, the junction kept 8 bases outside the gene matches. This receptor was obtained from an elderly woman with COVID-19, enrolled during active disease. Sequenced sample: peripheral blood. This chain joins TRBV5-1 and TRBJ2-3; TRBD2 matches at 15 bases. CDR3 sequence: CASSAGLAGGQIDTQYF. The CDR3 DNA follows: TGCGCCAGCAGCGCCGGACTAGCGGGAGGGCAGATAGATACGCAGTATTTT.